This T cell receptor beta chain came from a study of CD8 T cells in ankylosing spondylitis. Libraries for TCR beta were made by quantitative 5'-RACE with molecular barcodes. MiXCR, applied by TCRdb to the 5' RACE reads, yields one record per CDR3 protein. The sample yields about 360,000 distinct CDR3 sequences, roughly 22% seen once. This clonotype was observed a handful of times. Its antigen is as yet unknown. Broader study findings: Reactive arthritis synovial fluid and blood previously showed some of these motif variants. CD8+ by phenotype, disease-linked clones were relatively rare in peripheral blood. Disease-linked clones reportedly concentrated significantly in matched ankylosing spondylitis synovial fluid.

V shed 3 bases and J shed 4 bases, with 7 bases lying between them. The length of the CDR3 is 13 residues. Sample: blood, either unsorted or a sorted T cell fraction (not recorded which). This sequence joins TRBV12-3 or TRBV12-4 and TRBJ2-1, with D possibly being TRBD1 (6 bases). This clonotype was sampled from a male donor with ankylosing spondylitis or in good health (not recorded which). In nucleotides, the CDR3 is TGTGCCAGCAGTTTGGGACATTACAATGAGCAGTTCTTC. Residues: CASSLGHYNEQFF.